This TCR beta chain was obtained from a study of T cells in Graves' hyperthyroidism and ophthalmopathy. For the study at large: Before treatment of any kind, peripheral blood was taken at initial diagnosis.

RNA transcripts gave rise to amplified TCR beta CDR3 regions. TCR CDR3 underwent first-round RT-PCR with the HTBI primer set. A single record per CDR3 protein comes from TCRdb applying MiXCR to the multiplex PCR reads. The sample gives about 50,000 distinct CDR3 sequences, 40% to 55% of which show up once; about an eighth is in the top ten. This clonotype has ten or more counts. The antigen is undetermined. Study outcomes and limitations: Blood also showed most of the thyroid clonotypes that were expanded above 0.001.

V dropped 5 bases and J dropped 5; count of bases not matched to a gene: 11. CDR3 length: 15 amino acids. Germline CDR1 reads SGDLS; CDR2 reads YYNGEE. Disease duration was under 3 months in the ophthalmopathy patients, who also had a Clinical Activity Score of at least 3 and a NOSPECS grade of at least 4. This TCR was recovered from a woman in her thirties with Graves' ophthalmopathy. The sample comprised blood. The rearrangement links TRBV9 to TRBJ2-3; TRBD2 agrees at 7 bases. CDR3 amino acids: CASSLGRELLDTQYF. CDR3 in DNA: TGTGCCAGCAGTTTGGGGCGGGAGTTATTAGATACGCAGTATTTT.